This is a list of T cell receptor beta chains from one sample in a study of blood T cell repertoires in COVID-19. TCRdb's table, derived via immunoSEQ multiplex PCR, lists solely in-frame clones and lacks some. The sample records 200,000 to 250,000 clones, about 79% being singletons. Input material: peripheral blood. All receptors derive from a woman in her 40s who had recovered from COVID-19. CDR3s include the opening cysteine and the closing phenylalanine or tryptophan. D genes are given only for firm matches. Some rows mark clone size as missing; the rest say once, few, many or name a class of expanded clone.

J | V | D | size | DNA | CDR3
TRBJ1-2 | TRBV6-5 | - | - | TGTGCCAGCAGTTTCGACCGGGACACGTTCTTC | CASSFDRDTFF
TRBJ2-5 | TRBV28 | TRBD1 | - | TGTGCCAGCAGTCCCGCTACCGGGACAGGGAGGGAGACCCAGTACTTC | CASSPATGTGRETQYF
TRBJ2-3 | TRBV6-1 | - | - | TGTGCCAGCAGTGAATTGGGCCCCACGAGTTGGGATACGCAGTATTTT | CASSELGPTSWDTQYF
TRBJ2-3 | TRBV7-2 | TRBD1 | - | TGTGCCAGCAGCTTTTACAGGGGTACAGATACGCAGTATTTT | CASSFYRGTDTQYF
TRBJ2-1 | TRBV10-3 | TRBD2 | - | TGTGCCATCAGTGAGTCGGCAGCGGGGGGCGATGAGCAGTTCTTC | CAISESAAGGDEQFF
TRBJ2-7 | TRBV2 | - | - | TGTGCCAGCAGTGAAACAGAGTACGAGCAGTACTTC | CASSETEYEQYF
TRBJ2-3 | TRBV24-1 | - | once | TGTGCCACCAGTGATCCCGGGAGAGATACGCAGTATTTT | CATSDPGRDTQYF
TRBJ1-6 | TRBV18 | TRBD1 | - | TGTGCCAGCTCACCACGGGACAGGGATTCACCCCTCCACTTT | CASSPRDRDSPLHF
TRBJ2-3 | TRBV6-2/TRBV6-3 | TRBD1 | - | TGTGCCAGCAGTCAACCCGGACAGGGGGCAGGAGATACGCAGTATTTT | CASSQPGQGAGDTQYF
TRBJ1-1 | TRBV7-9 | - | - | TGTGCCAGCAGCTTATTTGGGGGCTCTGGAACTGAAGCTTTCTTT | CASSLFGGSGTEAFF
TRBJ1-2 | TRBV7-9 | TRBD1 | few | TGTGCCAGCAGGCCGGGACAGTCGATCTATGGCTACACCTTC | CASRPGQSIYGYTF
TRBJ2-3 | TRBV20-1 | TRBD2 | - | TGCAGTGCTAGTATCGGCGGGGGGGCTATTGAGTCCGATACGCAGTATTTT | CSASIGGGAIESDTQYF
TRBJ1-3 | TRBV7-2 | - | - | TGTGCCAGCAGCACAGTAGGGGTTGCTGGAAACACCATATATTTT | CASSTVGVAGNTIYF
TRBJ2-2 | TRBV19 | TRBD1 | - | TGTGCCAGTAGGCCTACGAACAGGGGGCTTTTTGCCGGGGAGCTGTTTTTT | CASRPTNRGLFAGELFF
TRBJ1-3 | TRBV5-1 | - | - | TGCGCCAGCAGCTTTTCAGGGCCAGGAAACACCATATATTTT | CASSFSGPGNTIYF
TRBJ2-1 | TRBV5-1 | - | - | TGCGCCAGCAGCCTCTTTAATGAGCAGTTCTTC | CASSLFNEQFF
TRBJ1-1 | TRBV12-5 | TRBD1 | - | TGTGCTAGTGGTTTCGAGAAACAGGGGGTAACTGAAGCTTTCTTT | CASGFEKQGVTEAFF
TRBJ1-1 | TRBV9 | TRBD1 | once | TGTGCCAGCAGTGCAAGACAGGGGGTTGATTCATGGGGCACTGAAGCTTTCTTT | CASSARQGVDSWGTEAFF
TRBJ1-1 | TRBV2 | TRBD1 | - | TGTGCCAGCAGCTACCCCCGGGACAGAGTCCTCCCCACTGAAGCTTTCTTT | CASSYPRDRVLPTEAFF
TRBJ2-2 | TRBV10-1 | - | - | TGCCCCACCAGCCGACAGTACACCGGGGAGCTGTTTTTT | CPTSRQYTGELFF
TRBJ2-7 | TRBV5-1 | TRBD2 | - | TGCGCCAGCAGCTTGGGAGTAGCGGGGGCCCACGAGCAGTACTTC | CASSLGVAGAHEQYF
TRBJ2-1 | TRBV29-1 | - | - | TGCAGCGTTGGTGGGGCTCGCAATGAGCAGTTCTTC | CSVGGARNEQFF
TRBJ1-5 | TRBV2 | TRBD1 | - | TGTGCCAGCAGTGCAATACAGGGGGGGGATCAGCCCCAGCATTTT | CASSAIQGGDQPQHF
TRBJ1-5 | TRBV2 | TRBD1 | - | TGTGCCAGCAGTGAAGCGGTACAGGGGGCTCAGCCCCAGCATTTT | CASSEAVQGAQPQHF
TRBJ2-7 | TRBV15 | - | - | TGTGCCACCAGCAGACTGGGCGGGGACTACGAGCAGTACTTC | CATSRLGGDYEQYF
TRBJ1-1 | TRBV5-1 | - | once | TGCGCCAGCAGCCTAACCCTATCGACTGAAGCTTTCTTT | CASSLTLSTEAFF
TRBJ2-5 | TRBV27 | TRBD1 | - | TGTGCCAGCAGTATCGACAGGGAAAAGACCCAGTACTTC | CASSIDREKTQYF